This record covers a single T cell receptor beta chain. Its antigen is unidentified. The germline gene is not matched at one end of the junction; a read error may be the cause. The data are from a study of cytomegalovirus exposure and HLA in healthy donors. Study-level findings and limits: Previously analyzed data showed that most TCR beta V segments were productive at a frequency of about 90% or about 30%.

Amplification used 60 Vbeta primers and 13 Jbeta primers. Produced via immunoSEQ multiplex PCR; TCRdb's table is partial and in-frame only. The sample includes a few hundred thousand clones, around nine tenths seen only once; the top ten take less than 2%. CDR1 MNHNS and CDR2 SASEGT come from the germline V gene. The CDR3 loop spans 14 amino acids. The gene calls are TRBV6-1 and TRBJ2-7; TRBD1 aligns across 8 bases. Sequencing was carried out using PBMCs. This clonotype originated in a girl aged 2 to 9 in good health and CMV-seronegative. This CDR3 reads CAGSGTGETYEQYF. Here the CDR3 DNA reads TGTGCCGGCAGTGGGACAGGAGAAACCTACGAGCAGTACTTC.